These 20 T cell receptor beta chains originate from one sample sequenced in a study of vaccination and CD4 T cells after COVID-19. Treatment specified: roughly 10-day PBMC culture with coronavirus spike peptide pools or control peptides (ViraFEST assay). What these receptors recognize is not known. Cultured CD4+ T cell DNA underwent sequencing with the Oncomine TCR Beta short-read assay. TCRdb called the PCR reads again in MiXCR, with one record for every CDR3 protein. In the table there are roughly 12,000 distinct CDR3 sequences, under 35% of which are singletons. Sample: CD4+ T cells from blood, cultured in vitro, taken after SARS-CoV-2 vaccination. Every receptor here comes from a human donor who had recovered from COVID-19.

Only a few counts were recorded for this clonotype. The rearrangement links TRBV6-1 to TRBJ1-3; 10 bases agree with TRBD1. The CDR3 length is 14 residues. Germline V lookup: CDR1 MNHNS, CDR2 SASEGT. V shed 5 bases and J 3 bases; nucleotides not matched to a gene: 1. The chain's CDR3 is CASSRDRGGNTIYF. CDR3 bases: TGTGCCAGCAGTCGGGACAGGGGTGGAAACACCATATATTTT.

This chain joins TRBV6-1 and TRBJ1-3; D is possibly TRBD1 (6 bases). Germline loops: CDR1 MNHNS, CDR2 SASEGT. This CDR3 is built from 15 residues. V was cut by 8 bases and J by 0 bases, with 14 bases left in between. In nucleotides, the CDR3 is TGTGCCAGCGGAATTGACAGGAGCTCTGGAAACACCATATATTTT. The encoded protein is CASGIDRSSGNTIYF.

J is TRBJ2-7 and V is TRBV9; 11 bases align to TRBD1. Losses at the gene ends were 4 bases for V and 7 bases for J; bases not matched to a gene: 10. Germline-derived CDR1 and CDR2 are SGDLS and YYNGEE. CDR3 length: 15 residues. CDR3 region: CASSPLGTGGREQYF. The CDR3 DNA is TGTGCCAGCAGCCCACTGGGGACAGGGGGTAGGGAGCAGTACTTC.

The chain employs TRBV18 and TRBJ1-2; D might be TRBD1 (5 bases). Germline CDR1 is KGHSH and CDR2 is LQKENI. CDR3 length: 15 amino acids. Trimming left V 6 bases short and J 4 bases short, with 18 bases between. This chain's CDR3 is CASSPQAGFSYGYTF. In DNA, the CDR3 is TGTGCCAGCTCGCCCCAGGCAGGGTTTAGCTATGGCTACACCTTC. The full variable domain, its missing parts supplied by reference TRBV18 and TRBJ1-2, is NAGVMQNPRHLVRRRGQEARLRCSPMKGHSHVYWYRQLPEEGLKFMVYLQKENIIDESGMPKERFSAEFPKEGPSILRIQQVVRGDSAAYFCASSPQAGFSYGYTFGSGTRLTVV.

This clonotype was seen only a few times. The CDR3 DNA is TGTGCCAGCAGTCTGGACAGGCTCCAAATCGAGCAGTACTTC. This codes for CASSLDRLQIEQYF. The chain carries TRBV27 and TRBJ2-7; 7 bases are shared with TRBD1. CDR1 MNHEY and CDR2 SMNVEV come from the germline V gene (reference sequence). CDR3 length: 14 amino acids. Trimming cost V 5 bases and J 6 bases; bases outside gene matches: 10.

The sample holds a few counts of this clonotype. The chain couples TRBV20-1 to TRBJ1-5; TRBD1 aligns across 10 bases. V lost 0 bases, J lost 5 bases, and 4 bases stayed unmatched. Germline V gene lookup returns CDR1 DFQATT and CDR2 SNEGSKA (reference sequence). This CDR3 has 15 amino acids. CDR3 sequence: CSAREGTGAYQPQHF. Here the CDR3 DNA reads TGCAGTGCTAGAGAGGGGACAGGGGCGTATCAGCCCCAGCATTTT.

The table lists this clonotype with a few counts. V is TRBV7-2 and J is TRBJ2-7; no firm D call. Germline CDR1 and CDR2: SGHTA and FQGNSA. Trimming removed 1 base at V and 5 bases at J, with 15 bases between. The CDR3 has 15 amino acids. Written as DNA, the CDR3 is TGTGCCAGCAGCTTAGACTGGCTACAAGGGAACGAGCAGTACTTC. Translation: CASSLDWLQGNEQYF.

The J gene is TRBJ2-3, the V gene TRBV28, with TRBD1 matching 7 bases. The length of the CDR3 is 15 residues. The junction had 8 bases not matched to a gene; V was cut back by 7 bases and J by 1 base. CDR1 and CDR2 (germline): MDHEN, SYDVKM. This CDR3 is CASTLRGPRTDTQYF. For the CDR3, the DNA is TGTGCCAGCACCCTGAGGGGGCCTCGCACAGATACGCAGTATTTT. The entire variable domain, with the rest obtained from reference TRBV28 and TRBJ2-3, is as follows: DVKVTQSSRYLVKRTGEKVFLECVQDMDHENMFWYRQDPGLGLRLIYFSYDVKMKEKGDIPEGYSVSREKKERFSLILESASTNQTSMYLCASTLRGPRTDTQYFGPGTRLTVL.

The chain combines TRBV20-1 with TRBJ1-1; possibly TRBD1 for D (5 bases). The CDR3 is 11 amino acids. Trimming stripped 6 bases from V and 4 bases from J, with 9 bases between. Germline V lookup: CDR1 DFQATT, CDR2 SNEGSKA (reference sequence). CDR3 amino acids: CSARVRTEAFF. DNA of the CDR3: TGCAGTGCCAGGGTACGCACTGAAGCTTTCTTT.

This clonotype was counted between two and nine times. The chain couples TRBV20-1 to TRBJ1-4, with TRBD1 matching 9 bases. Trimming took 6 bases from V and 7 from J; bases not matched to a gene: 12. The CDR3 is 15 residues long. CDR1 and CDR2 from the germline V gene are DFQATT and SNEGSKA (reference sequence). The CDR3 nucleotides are TGCAGTGCCAGAAAGTACAGGGGGCGGGTTGAAAAACTGTTTTTT. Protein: CSARKYRGRVEKLFF.

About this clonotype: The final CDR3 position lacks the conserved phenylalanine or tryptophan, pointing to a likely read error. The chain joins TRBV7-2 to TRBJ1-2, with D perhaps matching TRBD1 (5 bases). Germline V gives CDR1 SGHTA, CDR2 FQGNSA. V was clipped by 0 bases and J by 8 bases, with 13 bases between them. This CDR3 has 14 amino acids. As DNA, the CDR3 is TGTGCCAGCAGCTTAGCTCGAGGGGAAACGGGCTACACCCTC. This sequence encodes CASSLARGETGYTL.

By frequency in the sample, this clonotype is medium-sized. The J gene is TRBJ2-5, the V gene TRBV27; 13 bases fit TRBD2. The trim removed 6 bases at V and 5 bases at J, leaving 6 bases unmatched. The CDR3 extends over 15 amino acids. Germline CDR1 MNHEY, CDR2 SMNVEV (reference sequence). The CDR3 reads CASRWGLAGRETQYF. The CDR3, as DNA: TGTGCCAGCAGATGGGGACTAGCGGGACGGGAGACCCAGTACTTC.

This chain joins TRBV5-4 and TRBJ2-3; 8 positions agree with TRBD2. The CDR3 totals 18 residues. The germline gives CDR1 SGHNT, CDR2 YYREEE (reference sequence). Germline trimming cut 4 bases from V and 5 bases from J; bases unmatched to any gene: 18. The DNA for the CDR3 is TGTGCCAGCAGCCCCCGGTCTAAGTCCGACGGGAGGGGAGATACGCAGTATTTT. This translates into CASSPRSKSDGRGDTQYF.

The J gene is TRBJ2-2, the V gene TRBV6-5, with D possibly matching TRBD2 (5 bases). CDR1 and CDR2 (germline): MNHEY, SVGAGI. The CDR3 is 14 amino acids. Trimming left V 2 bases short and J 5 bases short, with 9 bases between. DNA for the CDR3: TGTGCCAGCAGTTACCAACTAGGAACCGGGGAGCTGTTTTTT. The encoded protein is CASSYQLGTGELFF.

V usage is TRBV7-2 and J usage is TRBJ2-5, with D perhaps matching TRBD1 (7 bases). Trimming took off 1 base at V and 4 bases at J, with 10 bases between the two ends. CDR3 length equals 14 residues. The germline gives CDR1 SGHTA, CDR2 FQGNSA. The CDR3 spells CASSLDRGGETQYF. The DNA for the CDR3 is TGTGCCAGCAGCTTAGACAGGGGAGGAGAGACCCAGTACTTC. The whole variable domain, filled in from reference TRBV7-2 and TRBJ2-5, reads GAGVSQSPSNKVTEKGKDVELRCDPISGHTALYWYRQSLGQGLEFLIYFQGNSAPDKSGLPSDRFSAERTGGSVSTLTIQRTQQEDSAVYLCASSLDRGGETQYFGPGTRLLVL.

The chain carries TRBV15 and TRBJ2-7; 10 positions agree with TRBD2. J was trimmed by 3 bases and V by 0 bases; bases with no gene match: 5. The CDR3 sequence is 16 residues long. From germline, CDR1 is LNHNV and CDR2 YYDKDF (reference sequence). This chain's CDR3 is CATSRDWASGGYEQYF. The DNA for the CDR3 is TGTGCCACCAGCAGAGATTGGGCTAGCGGGGGCTACGAGCAGTACTTC. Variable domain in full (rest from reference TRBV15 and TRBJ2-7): DAMVIQNPRYQVTQFGKPVTLSCSQTLNHNVMYWYQQKSSQAPKLLFHYYDKDFNNEADTPDNFQSRRPNTSFCFLDIRSPGLGDTAMYLCATSRDWASGGYEQYFGPGTRLTVT.

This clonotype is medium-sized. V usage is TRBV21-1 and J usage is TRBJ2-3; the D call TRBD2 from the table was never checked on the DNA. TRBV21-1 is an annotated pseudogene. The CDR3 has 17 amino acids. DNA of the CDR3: TGTGCCAGCAGCATGAGGGAGCGGGAGGCCTCCACAGATACGCAGTATTTT. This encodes CASSMREREASTDTQYF.

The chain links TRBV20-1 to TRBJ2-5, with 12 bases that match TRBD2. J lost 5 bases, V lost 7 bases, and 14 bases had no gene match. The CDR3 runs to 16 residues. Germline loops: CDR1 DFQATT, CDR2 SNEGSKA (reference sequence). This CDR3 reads CSVPSRLAGGRETQYF. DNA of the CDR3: TGCAGTGTCCCGAGTCGGCTAGCGGGAGGGCGGGAGACCCAGTACTTC.

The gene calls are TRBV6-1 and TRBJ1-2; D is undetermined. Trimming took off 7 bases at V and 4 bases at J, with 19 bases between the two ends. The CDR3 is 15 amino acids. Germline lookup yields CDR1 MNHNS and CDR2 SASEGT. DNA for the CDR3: TGTGCCAGCACCCCAAATGGTGTCGACGGCTATGGCTACACCTTC. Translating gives CASTPNGVDGYGYTF.

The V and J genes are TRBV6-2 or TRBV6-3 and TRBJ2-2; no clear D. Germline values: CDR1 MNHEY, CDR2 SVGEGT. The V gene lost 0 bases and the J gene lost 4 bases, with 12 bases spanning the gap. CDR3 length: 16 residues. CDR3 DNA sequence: TGTGCCAGCAGTTACTCTCGAGTGATTGGCACCGGGGAGCTGTTTTTT. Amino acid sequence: CASSYSRVIGTGELFF.